This T cell receptor beta chain came from a study of T cells in Graves' hyperthyroidism and ophthalmopathy. Study at large: Peripheral blood was secured at the point of initial diagnosis, before any treatment. Whole-study findings and limits: Researchers found most expanded thyroid clonotypes above 0.001 in blood as well. A 13 V-J model separated ophthalmopathy from stable hyperthyroidism.

TCR beta CDR3 sequences were amplified from RNA transcripts. In the first-round RT-PCR of the TCR CDR3, the HTBI primer set was used. MiXCR, run by TCRdb on the multiplex PCR reads, gives a single entry per CDR3 protein. The sample contains a few hundred thousand distinct CDR3 sequences, roughly 14% of which appear only once. Fresh peripheral blood, 7.5 to 10 ml of it, supplied the PBMCs. This clonotype has at least ten counts. The antigen is not known. With 0 bases clipped from V and 2 bases from J, the junction kept 10 bases outside the gene matches. The CDR3 is 17 amino acids. CDR1 and CDR2 (germline): LGHNA, YSLEER.

This chain links TRBV4-3 with TRBJ2-7; 7 bases line up with TRBD2. This clonotype was sampled from a woman aged 18-30 years with Graves' hyperthyroidism that later progressed to Graves' ophthalmopathy. Sequenced input: blood. The CDR3 reads CASSQDIWAGTTYEQYF. CDR3 coding DNA: TGCGCCAGCAGCCAAGATATATGGGCAGGGACTACCTACGAGCAGTACTTC.